This T cell receptor beta chain comes out of a study of CD8 T cells in Susac syndrome. Study-wide background: The Susac syndrome patients were therapy-naive, on corticosteroids, or on intravenous immunoglobulin alone at blood draw.

The CDR3 consists of 13 residues. Trimming pared 0 bases from V and 2 bases from J, leaving 7 bases between. The germline V gene encodes CDR1 DFQATT and CDR2 SNEGSKA (reference sequence). When the RNA was reverse transcribed, random hexamers were used with an input of roughly 0.5 to 1 ug. Via MiXCR, TCRdb re-called the immunoSEQ multiplex PCR reads, giving one row per CDR3 protein. Counted here are about 84,000 distinct CDR3 sequences, approximately 96% occurring once; the ten biggest clones make up approximately 0.41%. Sequenced input: CD8+ T cells from PBMCs. The TCR was taken from a human donor with Susac syndrome. The chain couples TRBV20-1 to TRBJ1-2; D gene ambiguous. The CDR3: CSARDSRNYGYTF. In nucleotides, the CDR3 is TGCAGTGCTAGAGATTCTCGGAACTATGGCTACACCTTC.